The present T cell receptor beta chain was sequenced within a study of control samples from healthy donors and cancer patients. TCRdb's copy holds only in-frame clones and misses some; the assay was immunoSEQ multiplex PCR. The sample has about 120,000 clones; over 75% are singletons. This CDR3 is built from 13 residues. Unmatched junction bases numbered 7, after V lost 4 bases and J lost 7 bases. The germline gives CDR1 SGHRS, CDR2 YFSETQ. This sequence joins TRBV5-1 and TRBJ1-2; 7 bases are a match to TRBD1. Source material: blood. The sequence came from a man younger than 35 in good health. CDR3 bases: TGCGCCAGCAGCGCCGGACAGGTGGTTGGCTACACCTTC. Encoded protein: CASSAGQVVGYTF. The full variable domain, completed using reference TRBV5-1 and TRBJ1-2, is KAGVTQTPRYLIKTRGQQVTLSCSPISGHRSVSWYQQTPGQGLQFLFEYFSETQRNKGNFPGRFSGRQFSNSRSEMNVSTLELGDSALYLCASSAGQVVGYTFGSGTRLTVV.